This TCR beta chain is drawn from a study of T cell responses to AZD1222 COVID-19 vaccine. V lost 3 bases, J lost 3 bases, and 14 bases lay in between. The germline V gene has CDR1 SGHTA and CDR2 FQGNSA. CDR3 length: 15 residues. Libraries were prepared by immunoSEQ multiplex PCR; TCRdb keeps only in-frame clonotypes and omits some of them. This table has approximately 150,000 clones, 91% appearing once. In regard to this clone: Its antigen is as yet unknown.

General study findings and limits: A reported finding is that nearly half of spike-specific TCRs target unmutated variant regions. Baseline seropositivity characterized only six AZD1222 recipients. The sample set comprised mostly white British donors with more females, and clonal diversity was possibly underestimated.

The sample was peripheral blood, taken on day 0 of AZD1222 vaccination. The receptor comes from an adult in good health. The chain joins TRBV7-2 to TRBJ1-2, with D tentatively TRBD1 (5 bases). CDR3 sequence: CASSFQGPPDYGYTF. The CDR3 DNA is TGTGCCAGCAGCTTCCAGGGTCCTCCGGACTATGGCTACACCTTC.